The entry that follows covers one T cell receptor (beta chain) sequence. Its matching antigen is unknown. TCRdb reprocessed the RACE reads via MiXCR and lists one record per CDR3 protein. The repertoire holds 150,000 to 200,000 distinct CDR3 sequences, with nearly 30% as singletons. The sample originates from a study of human T cells and chemical hapten exposure. Looking at the study overall: A roughly 2 cm by roughly 2 cm inner upper arm patch received 2% DPC for sensitization. Largely, small differences in pooled library volume made per-sample TCR yields vary.

Study observations and caveats: Expanded TCRs made up significantly more big CDR3 similarity clusters than controls did.

Time point described: pre-sensitization, week 0. The treatment: therapeutic diphenylcyclopropenone sensitization with weekly scalp DPC. Researchers sampled blood before each patch test went on. The sequences come from whole blood, collected in connection with sensitization to the hapten diphenylcyclopropenone (DPC). The sequence was collected from a woman between 25 and 40 years old with alopecia areata. Some clones in this sample may be carry-over from other donors' samples.

CDR3 residues: CASSQEWQSGGYGYNEQFF. CDR3 in DNA: TGCGCCAGCAGCCAAGAGTGGCAAAGCGGGGGGTACGGGTACAATGAGCAGTTCTTC. The chain carries TRBV4-3 and TRBJ2-1; 9 nucleotides match TRBD2. Germline trimming cut 0 bases from V and 4 bases from J; bases unmatched to any gene: 13. Germline V lookup: CDR1 LGHNA, CDR2 YSLEER. This CDR3 contains 19 residues.